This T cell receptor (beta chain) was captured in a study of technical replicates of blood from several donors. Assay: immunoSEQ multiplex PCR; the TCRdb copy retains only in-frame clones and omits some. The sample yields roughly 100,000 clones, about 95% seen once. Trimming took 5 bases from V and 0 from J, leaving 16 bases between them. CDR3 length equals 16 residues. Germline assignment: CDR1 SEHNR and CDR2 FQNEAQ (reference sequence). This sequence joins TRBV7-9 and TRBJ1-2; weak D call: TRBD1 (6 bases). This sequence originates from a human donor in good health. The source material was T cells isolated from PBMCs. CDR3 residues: CASSHGAGQSNYGYTF. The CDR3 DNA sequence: TGTGCCAGCAGCCACGGCGCCGGACAGTCTAACTATGGCTACACCTTC.